This T cell receptor (beta chain) was captured by sequencing in a study of cytotoxic CD8 clonotypes in ibrutinib-treated CLL. Clones were read by immunoSEQ multiplex PCR, and TCRdb kept only the in-frame ones, dropping some. The repertoire holds about 300,000 clones, with around 76% as singletons. The sequence came from a human donor with chronic lymphocytic leukemia. The sequencing here drew on PBMCs, taken at disease progression, from a patient treated with ibrutinib.

Here the CDR3 reads CASSIRAGTIHEQYF. CDR3 coding DNA: TGTGCCAGTAGTATCCGGGCGGGGACAATCCACGAGCAGTACTTC. The V gene is TRBV19, the J gene TRBJ2-7; D is tentatively TRBD1 or TRBD2 (6 bases each). The CDR3 runs 15 residues. Deletions cut 3 bases from V and 5 bases from J, with 17 bases between. CDR1 is LNHDA and CDR2 is SQIVND in the germline V gene (reference sequence).